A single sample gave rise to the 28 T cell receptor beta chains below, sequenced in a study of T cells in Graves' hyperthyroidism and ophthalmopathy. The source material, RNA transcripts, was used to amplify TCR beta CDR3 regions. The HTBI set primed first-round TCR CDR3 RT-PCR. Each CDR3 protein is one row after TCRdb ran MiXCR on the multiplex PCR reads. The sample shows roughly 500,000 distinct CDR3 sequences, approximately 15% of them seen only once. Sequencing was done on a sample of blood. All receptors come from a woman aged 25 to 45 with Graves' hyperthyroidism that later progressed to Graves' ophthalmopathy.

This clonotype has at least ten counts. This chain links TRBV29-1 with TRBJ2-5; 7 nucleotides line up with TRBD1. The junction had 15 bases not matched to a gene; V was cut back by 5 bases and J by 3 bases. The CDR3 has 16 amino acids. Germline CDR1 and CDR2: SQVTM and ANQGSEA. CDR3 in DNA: TGCAGCGTTCTCAAGAAGGGACAGACTGTGGAAGAGACCCAGTACTTC. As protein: CSVLKKGQTVEETQYF.

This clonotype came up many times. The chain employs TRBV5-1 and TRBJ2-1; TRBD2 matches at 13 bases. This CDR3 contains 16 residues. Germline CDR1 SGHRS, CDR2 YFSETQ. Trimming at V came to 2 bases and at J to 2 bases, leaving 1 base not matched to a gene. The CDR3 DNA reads TGCGCCAGCAGCTTTGGGACTAGCGGGACCTACAATGAGCAGTTCTTC. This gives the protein CASSFGTSGTYNEQFF.

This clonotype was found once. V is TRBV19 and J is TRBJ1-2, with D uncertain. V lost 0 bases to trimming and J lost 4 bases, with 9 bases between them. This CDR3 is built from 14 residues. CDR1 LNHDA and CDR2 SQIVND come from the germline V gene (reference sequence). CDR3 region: CASSIDPKAYGYTF. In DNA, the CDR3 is TGTGCCAGTAGTATAGATCCCAAGGCCTATGGCTACACCTTC.

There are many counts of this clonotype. The CDR3 bases are TGTGCCAGCAGCCGAGCGGGTGCGGGGTACAATGAGCAGTTCTTC. Amino acids: CASSRAGAGYNEQFF. This sequence joins TRBV12-3 or TRBV12-4 and TRBJ2-1; D is perhaps TRBD2 (6 bases). The CDR3 contains 15 residues. Deletions cut 6 bases from V and 4 bases from J, with 16 bases between.

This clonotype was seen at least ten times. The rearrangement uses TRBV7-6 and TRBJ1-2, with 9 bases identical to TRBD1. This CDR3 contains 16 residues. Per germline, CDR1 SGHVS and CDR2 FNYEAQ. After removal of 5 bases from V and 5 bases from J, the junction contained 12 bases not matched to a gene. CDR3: CASSTQGAHNVYGYTF. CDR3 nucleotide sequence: TGTGCCAGCAGCACACAGGGGGCACACAACGTATATGGCTACACCTTC.

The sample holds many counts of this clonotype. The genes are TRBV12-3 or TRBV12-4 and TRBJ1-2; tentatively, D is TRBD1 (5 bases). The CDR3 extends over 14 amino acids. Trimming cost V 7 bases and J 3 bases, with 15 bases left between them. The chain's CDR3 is CASIAQGRYYGYTF. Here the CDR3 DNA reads TGTGCCAGCATCGCCCAGGGACGGTACTATGGCTACACCTTC.

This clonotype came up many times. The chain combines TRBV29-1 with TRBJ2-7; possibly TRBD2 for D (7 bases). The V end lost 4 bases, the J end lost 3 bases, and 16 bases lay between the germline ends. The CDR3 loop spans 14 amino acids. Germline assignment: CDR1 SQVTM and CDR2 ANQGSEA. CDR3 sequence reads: CSVGGAGASYEQYF. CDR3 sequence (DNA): TGCAGCGTTGGGGGGGCGGGAGCCAGCTACGAGCAGTACTTC.

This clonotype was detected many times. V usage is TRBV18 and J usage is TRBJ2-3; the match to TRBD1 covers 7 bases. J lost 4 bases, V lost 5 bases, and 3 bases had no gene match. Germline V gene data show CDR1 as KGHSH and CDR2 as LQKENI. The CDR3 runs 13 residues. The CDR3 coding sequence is TGTGCCAGCTCAGGTGGGACAGCAGATACGCAGTATTTT. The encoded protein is CASSGGTADTQYF. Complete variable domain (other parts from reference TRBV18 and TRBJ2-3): NAGVMQNPRHLVRRRGQEARLRCSPMKGHSHVYWYRQLPEEGLKFMVYLQKENIIDESGMPKERFSAEFPKEGPSILRIQQVVRGDSAAYFCASSGGTADTQYFGPGTRLTVL.

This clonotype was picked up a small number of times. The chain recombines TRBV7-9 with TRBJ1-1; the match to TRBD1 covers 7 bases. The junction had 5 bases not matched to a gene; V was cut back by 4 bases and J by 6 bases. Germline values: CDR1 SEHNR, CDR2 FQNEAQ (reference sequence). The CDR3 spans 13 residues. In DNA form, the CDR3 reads TGTGCCAGCAGCTCAACAGGGGCCCCTGAAGCTTTCTTT. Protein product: CASSSTGAPEAFF.

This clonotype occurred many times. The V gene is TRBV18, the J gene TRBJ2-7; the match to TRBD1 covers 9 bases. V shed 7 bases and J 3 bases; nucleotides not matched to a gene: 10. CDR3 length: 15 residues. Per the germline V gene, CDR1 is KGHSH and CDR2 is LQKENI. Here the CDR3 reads CASFTITGGIYEQYF. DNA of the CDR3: TGTGCCAGCTTCACGATAACAGGGGGCATCTACGAGCAGTACTTC. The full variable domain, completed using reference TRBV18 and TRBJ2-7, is NAGVMQNPRHLVRRRGQEARLRCSPMKGHSHVYWYRQLPEEGLKFMVYLQKENIIDESGMPKERFSAEFPKEGPSILRIQQVVRGDSAAYFCASFTITGGIYEQYFGPGTRLTVT.

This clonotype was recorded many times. This CDR3 reads CASSSEPGQGLSGYTF. CDR3 sequence (DNA): TGTGCCAGCAGCTCAGAACCGGGACAGGGTTTAAGTGGCTACACCTTC. The V call is TRBV3-1, the J call TRBJ1-2, with 9 positions matching TRBD1. Germline V lookup: CDR1 LGHDT, CDR2 YNNKEL (reference sequence). The junction had 14 bases not matched to a gene; V was cut back by 5 bases and J by 7 bases. The length of the CDR3 is 16 residues.

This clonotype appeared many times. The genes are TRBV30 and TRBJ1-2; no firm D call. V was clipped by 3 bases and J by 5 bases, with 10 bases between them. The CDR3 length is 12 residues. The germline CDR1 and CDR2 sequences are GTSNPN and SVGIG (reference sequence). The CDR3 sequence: CAWSAGLYGYTF. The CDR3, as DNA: TGTGCCTGGAGCGCAGGACTTTATGGCTACACCTTC. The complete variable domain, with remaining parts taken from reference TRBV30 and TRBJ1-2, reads SQTIHQWPATLVQPVGSPLSLECTVEGTSNPNLYWYRQAAGRGLQLLFYSVGIGQISSEVPQNLSASRPQDRQFILSSKKLLLSDSGFYLCAWSAGLYGYTFGSGTRLTVV.

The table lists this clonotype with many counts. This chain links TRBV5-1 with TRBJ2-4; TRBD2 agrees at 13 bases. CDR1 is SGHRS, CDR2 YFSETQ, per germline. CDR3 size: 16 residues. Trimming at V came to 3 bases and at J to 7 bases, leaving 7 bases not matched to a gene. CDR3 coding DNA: TGCGCCAGCAGCTCAAGAGGGACTAGCGGGATTAACATTCAGTACTTC. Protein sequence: CASSSRGTSGINIQYF. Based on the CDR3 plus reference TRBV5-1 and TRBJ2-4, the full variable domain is KAGVTQTPRYLIKTRGQQVTLSCSPISGHRSVSWYQQTPGQGLQFLFEYFSETQRNKGNFPGRFSGRQFSNSRSEMNVSTLELGDSALYLCASSSRGTSGINIQYFGAGTRLSVL.

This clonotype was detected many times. CDR3 loop: CASSSPGRQNTQYF. The CDR3 nucleotides read TGCGCCAGCAGCTCCCCGGGACGACAGAATACGCAGTATTTT. J is TRBJ2-3 and V is TRBV5-1; D tentatively fits TRBD1 or TRBD2 (5 bases each). The germline gives CDR1 SGHRS, CDR2 YFSETQ. The CDR3 is 14 residues long. Trimming took 3 bases from V and 7 from J, leaving 15 bases between them.

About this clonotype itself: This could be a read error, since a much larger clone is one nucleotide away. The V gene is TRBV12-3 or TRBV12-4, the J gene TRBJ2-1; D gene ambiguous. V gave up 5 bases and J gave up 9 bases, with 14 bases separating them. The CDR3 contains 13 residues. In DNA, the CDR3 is TGTGCCAGCAGTGCCCAGAATGGCGGTGAGCAGTTCTTC. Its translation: CASSAQNGGEQFF.

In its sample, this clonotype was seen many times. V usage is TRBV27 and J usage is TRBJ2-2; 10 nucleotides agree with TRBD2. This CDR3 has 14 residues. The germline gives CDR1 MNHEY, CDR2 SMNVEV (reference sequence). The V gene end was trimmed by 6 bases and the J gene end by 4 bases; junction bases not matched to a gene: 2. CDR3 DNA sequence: TGTGCCAGCAGACTAGCGGGAAGCACCGGGGAGCTGTTTTTT. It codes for CASRLAGSTGELFF.

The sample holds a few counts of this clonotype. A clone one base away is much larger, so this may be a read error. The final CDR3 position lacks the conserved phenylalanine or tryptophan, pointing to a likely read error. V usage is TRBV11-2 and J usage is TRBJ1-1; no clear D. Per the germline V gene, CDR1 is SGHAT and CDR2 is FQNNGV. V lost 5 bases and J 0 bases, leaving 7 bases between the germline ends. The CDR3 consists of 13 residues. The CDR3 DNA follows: TGTGCCAGCAGCACTGCGCTGAACACTGAAGCTTTCATT. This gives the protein CASSTALNTEAFI.

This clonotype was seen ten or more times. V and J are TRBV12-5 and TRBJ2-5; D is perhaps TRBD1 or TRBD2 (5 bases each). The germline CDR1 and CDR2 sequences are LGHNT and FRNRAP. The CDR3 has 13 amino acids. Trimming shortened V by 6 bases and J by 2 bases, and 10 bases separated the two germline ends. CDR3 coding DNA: TGTGCTAGTGGGAGAGGGGCTCAAGAGACCCAGTACTTC. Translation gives CASGRGAQETQYF.

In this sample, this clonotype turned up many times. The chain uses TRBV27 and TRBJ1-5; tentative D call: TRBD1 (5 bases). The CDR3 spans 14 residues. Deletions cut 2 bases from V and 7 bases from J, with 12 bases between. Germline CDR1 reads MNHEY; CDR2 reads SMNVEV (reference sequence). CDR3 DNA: TGTGCCAGCAGTTTACCAGGGAGAGGCCAGCCCCAGCATTTT. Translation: CASSLPGRGQPQHF.

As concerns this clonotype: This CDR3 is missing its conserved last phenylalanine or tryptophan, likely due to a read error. The CDR3, as DNA: TGTGCCAGCAGTGAATTAACGGCGGGAGCTCAGGCAGATACGCAGTATTCT. This codes for CASSELTAGAQADTQYS. This chain joins TRBV25-1 and TRBJ2-3, with 7 bases fitting TRBD2. V shed 1 base and J 4 bases; nucleotides not matched to a gene: 11. The CDR3 spans 17 residues. Germline loops: CDR1 MGHDK, CDR2 SYGVNS.

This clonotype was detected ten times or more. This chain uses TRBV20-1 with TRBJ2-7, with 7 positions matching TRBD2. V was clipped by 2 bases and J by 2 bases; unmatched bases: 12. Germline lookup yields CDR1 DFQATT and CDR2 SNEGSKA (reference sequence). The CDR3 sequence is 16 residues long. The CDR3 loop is CSARPLSGTAAYEQYF. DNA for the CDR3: TGCAGTGCTAGACCATTAAGCGGGACTGCTGCCTACGAGCAGTACTTC.

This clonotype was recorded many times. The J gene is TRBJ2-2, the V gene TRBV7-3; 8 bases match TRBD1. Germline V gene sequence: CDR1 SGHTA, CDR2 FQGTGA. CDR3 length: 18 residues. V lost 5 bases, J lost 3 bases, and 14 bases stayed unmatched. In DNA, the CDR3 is TGTGCCAGCAGCCCACGCCTAGTGGACAGGGTGGACACCGGGGAGCTGTTTTTT. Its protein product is CASSPRLVDRVDTGELFF.

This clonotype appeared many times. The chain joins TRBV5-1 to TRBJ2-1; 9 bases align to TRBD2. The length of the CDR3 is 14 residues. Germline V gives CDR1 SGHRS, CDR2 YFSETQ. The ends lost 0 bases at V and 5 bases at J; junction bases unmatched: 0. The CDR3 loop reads CASSLGLADNEQFF. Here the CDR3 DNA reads TGCGCCAGCAGCTTGGGACTAGCGGACAATGAGCAGTTCTTC.

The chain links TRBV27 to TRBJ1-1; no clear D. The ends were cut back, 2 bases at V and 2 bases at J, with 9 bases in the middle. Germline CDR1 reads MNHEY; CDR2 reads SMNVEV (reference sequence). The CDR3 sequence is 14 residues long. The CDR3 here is CASSLTSTNTEAFF. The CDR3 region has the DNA TGTGCCAGCAGTTTAACCAGTACCAACACTGAAGCTTTCTTT.

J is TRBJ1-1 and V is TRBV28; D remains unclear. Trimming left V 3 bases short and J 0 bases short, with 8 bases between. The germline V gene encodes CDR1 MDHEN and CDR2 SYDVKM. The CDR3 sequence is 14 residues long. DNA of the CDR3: TGTGCCAGCAGTTTCAGGAGACTGAACACTGAAGCTTTCTTT. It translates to CASSFRRLNTEAFF.

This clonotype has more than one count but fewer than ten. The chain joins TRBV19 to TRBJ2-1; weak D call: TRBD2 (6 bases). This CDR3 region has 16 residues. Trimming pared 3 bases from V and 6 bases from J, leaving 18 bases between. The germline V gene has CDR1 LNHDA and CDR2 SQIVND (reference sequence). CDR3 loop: CASSMMGGDWGNEQFF. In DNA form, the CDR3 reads TGTGCCAGTAGTATGATGGGCGGGGATTGGGGCAATGAGCAGTTCTTC.

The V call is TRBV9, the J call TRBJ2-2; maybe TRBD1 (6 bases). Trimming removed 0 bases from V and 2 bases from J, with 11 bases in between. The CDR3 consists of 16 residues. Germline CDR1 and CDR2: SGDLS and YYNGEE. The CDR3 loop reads CASSVGTGLNTGELFF. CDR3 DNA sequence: TGTGCCAGCAGCGTAGGAACAGGGTTAAACACCGGGGAGCTGTTTTTT. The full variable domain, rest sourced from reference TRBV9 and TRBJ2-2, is DSGVTQTPKHLITATGQRVTLRCSPRSGDLSVYWYQQSLDQGLQFLIQYYNGEERAKGNILERFSAQQFPDLHSELNLSSLELGDSALYFCASSVGTGLNTGELFFGEGSRLTVL.

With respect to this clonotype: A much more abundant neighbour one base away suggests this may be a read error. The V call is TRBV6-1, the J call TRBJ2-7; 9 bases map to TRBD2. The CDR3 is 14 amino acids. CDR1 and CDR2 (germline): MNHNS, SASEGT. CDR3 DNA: TGTGCCAGCCGGCTGACTAGCGGAGCCTACGGGCAGTACTTC. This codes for CASRLTSGAYGQYF.